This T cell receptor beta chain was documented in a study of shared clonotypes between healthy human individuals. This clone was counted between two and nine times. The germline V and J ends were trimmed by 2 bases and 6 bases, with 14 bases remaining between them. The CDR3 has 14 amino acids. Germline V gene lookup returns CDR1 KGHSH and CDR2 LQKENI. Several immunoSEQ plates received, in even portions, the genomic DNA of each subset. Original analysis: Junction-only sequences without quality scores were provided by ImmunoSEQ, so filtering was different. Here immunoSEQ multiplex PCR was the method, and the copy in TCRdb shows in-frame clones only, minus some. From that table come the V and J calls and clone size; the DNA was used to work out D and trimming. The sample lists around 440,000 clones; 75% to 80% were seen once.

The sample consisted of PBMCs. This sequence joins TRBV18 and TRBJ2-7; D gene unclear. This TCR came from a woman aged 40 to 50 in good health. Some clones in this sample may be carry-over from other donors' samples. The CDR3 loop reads CASSPEVPPSEQYF. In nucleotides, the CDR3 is TGTGCCAGCTCACCAGAGGTTCCCCCATCCGAGCAGTACTTC.